The T cell receptor beta chain under discussion was sequenced for a study of control samples from healthy donors and cancer patients. Trimming took off 5 bases at V and 4 bases at J, with 18 bases between the two ends. The germline V gene encodes CDR1 SGHTA and CDR2 FQGNSA. This CDR3 contains 15 residues. The method was immunoSEQ multiplex PCR; TCRdb's version includes in-frame clones alone and lacks a portion of them. The sample lists over 65,000 clones, approximately 94% occurring once. The specimen was blood. The sequence was obtained from a woman aged 40 to 49 in good health. This chain uses TRBV7-2 with TRBJ2-7; D is unresolved. DNA of the CDR3: TGTGCCAGCAGCAGAGCCCGCGGAGCTCTTTACGAGCAGTACTTC. Translated: CASSRARGALYEQYF.